The 17 T cell receptor beta chains in this list originate from one sample, sequenced in a study of T cell responses to AZD1222 COVID-19 vaccine. The assay was immunoSEQ multiplex PCR, and TCRdb's table has in-frame clones only and misses some. The sample has about 170,000 clones; roughly 92% are singletons. The material sequenced was peripheral blood, taken on day 0 of AZD1222 vaccination. The source is an adult in good health.

The chain employs TRBV7-9 and TRBJ2-7; 9 bases map to TRBD2. J lost 4 bases, V lost 0 bases, and 10 bases had no gene match. The CDR3 has 17 residues. Germline-derived CDR1 and CDR2 are SEHNR and FQNEAQ (reference sequence). In nucleotides, the CDR3 is TGTGCCAGCAGCTTAGCGCAAAGAGCGGGAGGCCTTTACGAGCAGTACTTC. Its translation: CASSLAQRAGGLYEQYF.

The chain employs TRBV4-1 and TRBJ2-7; tentative D call: TRBD2 (5 bases). Germline CDR1 and CDR2: MGHRA and YSYEKL. The V and J ends lost 6 bases and 2 bases respectively, with 11 bases between them. This CDR3 is 13 amino acids long. The CDR3 DNA reads TGCGCCAGCAGGGCCAGCGGAACCTACGAGCAGTACTTC. Residues: CASRASGTYEQYF.

This clone was seen a single time. The chain joins TRBV30 to TRBJ1-2; no reliable D call. The CDR3 consists of 12 residues. The V end lost 5 bases, the J end lost 4 bases, and 11 bases lay between the germline ends. Germline CDR1 GTSNPN, CDR2 SVGIG (reference sequence). The CDR3 DNA is TGTGCCTGGGTCCCCCTAGGCTATGGCTACACCTTC. Protein product: CAWVPLGYGYTF.

The V and J genes are TRBV18 and TRBJ1-3; D not certain. CDR3 length: 17 amino acids. Between the trimmed V and J ends, which lost 3 bases and 0 bases, there was a span of 15 bases. CDR1 and CDR2 from the germline V gene are KGHSH and LQKENI. CDR3 protein: CASSPASARTSGNTIYF. CDR3 nucleotide sequence: TGTGCCAGCTCACCGGCTTCTGCAAGGACCTCTGGAAACACCATATATTTT.

CDR3 DNA sequence: TGTGCCAGCAGCTTAGATCGATGGTATGAGCAGTACTTC. Protein: CASSLDRWYEQYF. The rearrangement uses TRBV11-2 and TRBJ2-7, with unresolved D. Germline V lookup: CDR1 SGHAT, CDR2 FQNNGV. V gave up 0 bases and J gave up 7 bases, with 10 bases separating them. The CDR3 loop spans 13 amino acids.

This chain connects TRBV6-5 to TRBJ2-2; D is possibly TRBD1 or TRBD2 (5 bases each). The CDR3 is made up of 13 amino acids. V dropped 2 bases and J dropped 9 bases, with 10 bases sitting between them. Germline V CDR1 and CDR2: MNHEY, SVGAGI. The CDR3 DNA sequence: TGTGCCAGCAGTTACGGGGGATACAGGGAGCTGTTTTTT. It codes for CASSYGGYRELFF.

This chain uses TRBV25-1 with TRBJ2-7; a weak D match, TRBD2 (6 bases). Germline V CDR1 and CDR2: MGHDK, SYGVNS. This CDR3 comprises 15 residues. V shed 1 base and J shed 0 bases, with 10 bases lying between them. CDR3 in DNA: TGTGCCAGCAGTGAATGGGACTCCGGCTCCTACGAGCAGTACTTC. This codes for CASSEWDSGSYEQYF.

The J gene is TRBJ2-4, the V gene TRBV27, with TRBD2 matching over 12 bases. The CDR3 totals 18 residues. V shed 5 bases, J shed 1 base, and the junction held 9 bases outside the gene matches. Germline V gene data show CDR1 as MNHEY and CDR2 as SMNVEV (reference sequence). In DNA, the CDR3 is TGTGCCAGCAGTCGGCCGACTAGCGGGGGTGTGGCCAAAAACATTCAGTACTTC. It codes for CASSRPTSGGVAKNIQYF.

This clone was seen once. This chain uses TRBV9 with TRBJ1-2, with TRBD1 as a possible D gene (5 bases). In germline, CDR1 is SGDLS, CDR2 YYNGEE. The CDR3 is 14 amino acids. The germline V and J ends were trimmed by 4 bases and 6 bases, with 16 bases remaining between them. The CDR3 nucleotides read TGTGCCAGCAGCACGGGGCAGCCCTATAATGGCTACACCTTC. Translating it yields CASSTGQPYNGYTF.

This chain links TRBV19 with TRBJ2-2, with 8 bases matching TRBD2. V shed 8 bases, J shed 5 bases, and the junction held 19 bases outside the gene matches. CDR1 is LNHDA and CDR2 is SQIVND in the germline V gene (reference sequence). This CDR3 is built from 18 residues. CDR3 sequence reads: CASRGATSGLDRTGELFF. In nucleotides, the CDR3 is TGTGCCAGTCGGGGCGCAACCTCGGGACTAGATAGAACCGGGGAGCTGTTTTTT.

V is TRBV12-5 and J is TRBJ2-7; D is ambiguous. CDR3 size: 12 residues. Germline values: CDR1 LGHNT, CDR2 FRNRAP. Trimming took 5 bases from V and 3 from J, leaving 8 bases between them. CDR3 nucleotide sequence: TGTGCTAGTGGTGGTGAGCTCTACGAGCAGTACTTC. Protein: CASGGELYEQYF.

The V call is TRBV19, the J call TRBJ2-1; no firm D call. CDR1 is LNHDA, CDR2 SQIVND, per germline (reference sequence). CDR3 length equals 16 residues. V lost 4 bases and J lost 5, with 18 bases in between. CDR3 sequence reads: CASSRSSRPPDNEQFF. The CDR3 region has the DNA TGTGCCAGTAGTAGGAGTTCGCGCCCTCCGGACAATGAGCAGTTCTTC. The full variable domain, completed using reference TRBV19 and TRBJ2-1, is DGGITQSPKYLFRKEGQNVTLSCEQNLNHDAMYWYRQDPGQGLRLIYYSQIVNDFQKGDIAEGYSVSREKKESFPLTVTSAQKNPTAFYLCASSRSSRPPDNEQFFGPGTRLTVL.

The rearrangement uses TRBV12-3 or TRBV12-4 and TRBJ2-2; D ambiguous. Between the trimmed V and J ends, which lost 4 bases and 4 bases, there was a span of 4 bases. This CDR3 region has 12 residues. CDR3 DNA: TGTGCCAGCAGTTCACGCACCGGGGAGCTGTTTTTT. As protein: CASSSRTGELFF.

The gene calls are TRBV27 and TRBJ2-2, with D tentatively TRBD1 (6 bases). Germline V gene lookup returns CDR1 MNHEY and CDR2 SMNVEV (reference sequence). V gave up 5 bases and J gave up 4 bases, with 11 bases separating them. This CDR3 spans 14 amino acids. This CDR3 is CASSLDRTTGELFF. DNA for the CDR3: TGTGCCAGCAGTCTGGACAGAACCACCGGGGAGCTGTTTTTT.

V usage is TRBV5-5 and J usage is TRBJ2-2, with D unresolved. The CDR3 spans 12 residues. The germline gives CDR1 SGHKS, CDR2 YYEKEE (reference sequence). V lost 2 bases, J lost 7 bases, and 6 bases lay in between. CDR3 residues: CASSFSSGELFF. CDR3 DNA: TGTGCCAGCAGCTTTAGTAGCGGGGAGCTGTTTTTT.

The chain couples TRBV2 to TRBJ1-2; perhaps TRBD1 as D (6 bases). V lost 7 bases and J lost 3, with 12 bases in between. The germline CDR1 and CDR2 sequences are SNHLY and FYNNEI. The CDR3 sequence is 13 residues long. The CDR3 region has the DNA TGTGCCAGCAAGGCGGGGGCTGACTATGGCTACACCTTC. Its translation: CASKAGADYGYTF.

The chain has TRBV6-5 and TRBJ1-5; D gene ambiguous. Deletions cut 0 bases from V and 14 bases from J, with 17 bases between. The CDR3 contains 14 residues. The germline V gene encodes CDR1 MNHEY and CDR2 SVGAGI. The CDR3 DNA is TGTGCCAGCAGTTACTCAAGTAAAACCTCAGTGGAGCATTTT. Encoded protein: CASSYSSKTSVEHF.